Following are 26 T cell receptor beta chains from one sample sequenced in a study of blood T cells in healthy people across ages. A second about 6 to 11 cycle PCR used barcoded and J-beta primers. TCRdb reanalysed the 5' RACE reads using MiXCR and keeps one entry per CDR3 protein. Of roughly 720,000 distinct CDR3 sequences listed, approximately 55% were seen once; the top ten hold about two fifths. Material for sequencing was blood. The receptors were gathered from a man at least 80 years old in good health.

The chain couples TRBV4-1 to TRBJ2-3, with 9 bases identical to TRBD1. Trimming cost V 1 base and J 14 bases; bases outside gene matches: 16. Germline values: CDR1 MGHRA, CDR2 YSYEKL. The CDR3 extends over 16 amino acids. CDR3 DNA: TGCGCCAGCAGCCAAGTCGGGACAGGGCACAACAGATACGCGTATTTT. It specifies CASSQVGTGHNRYAYF.

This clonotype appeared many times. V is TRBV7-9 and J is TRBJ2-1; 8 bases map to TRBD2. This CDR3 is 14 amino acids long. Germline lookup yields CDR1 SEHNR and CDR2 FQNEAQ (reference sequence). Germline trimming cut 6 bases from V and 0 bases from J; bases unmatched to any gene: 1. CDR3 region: CASRLAGSYNEQFF. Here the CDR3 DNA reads TGTGCCAGCAGGCTAGCGGGCTCCTACAATGAGCAGTTCTTC. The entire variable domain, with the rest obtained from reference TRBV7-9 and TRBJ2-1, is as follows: DTGVSQNPRHKITKRGQNVTFRCDPISEHNRLYWYRQTLGQGPEFLTYFQNEAQLEKSRLLSDRFSAERPKGSFSTLEIQRTEQGDSAMYLCASRLAGSYNEQFFGPGTRLTVL.

The CDR3 is CASSLTRLAGVGNEQFF. The DNA for the CDR3 is TGTGCCAGCAGCTTAACCCGACTAGCGGGAGTAGGCAATGAGCAGTTCTTC. The V call is TRBV7-8, the J call TRBJ2-1; TRBD2 matches 12 bases. Germline V gene lookup returns CDR1 SGHVS and CDR2 FQNEAQ. The CDR3 spans 17 residues. V lost 2 bases to trimming and J lost 6 bases; unmatched junction nucleotides: 8.

CDR3 sequence: CASNQLAGAGEQYF. In DNA form, the CDR3 reads TGTGCCAGTAACCAACTAGCGGGAGCGGGGGAGCAGTACTTC. The chain is built from TRBV19 and TRBJ2-4, with 11 bases matching TRBD2. The CDR3 is made up of 14 amino acids. Germline CDR1 reads LNHDA; CDR2 reads SQIVND (reference sequence). V was pared by 7 bases and J by 13 bases, with 12 bases of the junction left unmatched.

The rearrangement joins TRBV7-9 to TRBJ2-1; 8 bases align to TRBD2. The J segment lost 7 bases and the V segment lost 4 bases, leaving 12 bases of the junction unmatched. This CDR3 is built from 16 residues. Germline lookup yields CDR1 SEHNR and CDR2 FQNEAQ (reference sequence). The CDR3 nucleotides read TGTGCCAGCAGCTGGCTCGGGACTAGGCCCCGTAATGAGCAGTTCTTC. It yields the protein CASSWLGTRPRNEQFF.

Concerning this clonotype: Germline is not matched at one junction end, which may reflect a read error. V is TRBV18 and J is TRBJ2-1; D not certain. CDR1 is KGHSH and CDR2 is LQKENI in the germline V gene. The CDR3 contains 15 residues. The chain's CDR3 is CASSPGLSSYSEQFF. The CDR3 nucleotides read TGTGCCAGCTCACCGGGTCTGAGCTCCTACAGTGAGCAGTTCTTC. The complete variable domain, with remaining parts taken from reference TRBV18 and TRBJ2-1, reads NAGVMQNPRHLVRRRGQEARLRCSPMKGHSHVYWYRQLPEEGLKFMVYLQKENIIDESGMPKERFSAEFPKEGPSILRIQQVVRGDSAAYFCASSPGLSSYSEQFFGPGTRLTVL.

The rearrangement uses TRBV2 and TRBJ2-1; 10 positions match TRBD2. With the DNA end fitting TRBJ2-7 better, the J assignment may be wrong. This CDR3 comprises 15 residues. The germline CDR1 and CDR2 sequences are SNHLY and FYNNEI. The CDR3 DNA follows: TGTGCCAGCATGAAGTCTAGCGGGAGTGAGGCCGAGCAGTACTTC. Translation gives CASMKSSGSEAEQYF.

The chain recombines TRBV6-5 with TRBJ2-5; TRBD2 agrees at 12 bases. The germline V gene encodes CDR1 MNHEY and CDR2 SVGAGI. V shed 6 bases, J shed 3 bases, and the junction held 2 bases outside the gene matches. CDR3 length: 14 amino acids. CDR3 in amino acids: CASRTSGRKETQYF. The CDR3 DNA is TGTGCCAGCAGGACTAGCGGGAGAAAAGAGACCCAGTACTTC.

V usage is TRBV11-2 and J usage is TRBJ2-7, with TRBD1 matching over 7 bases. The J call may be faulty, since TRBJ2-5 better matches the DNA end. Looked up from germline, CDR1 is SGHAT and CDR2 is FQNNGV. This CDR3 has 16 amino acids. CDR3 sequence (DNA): TGTGCCAGCAGCTTAGGAGGGGGCAGGTCGGGGGAGACCCAGTACTTC. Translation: CASSLGGGRSGETQYF.

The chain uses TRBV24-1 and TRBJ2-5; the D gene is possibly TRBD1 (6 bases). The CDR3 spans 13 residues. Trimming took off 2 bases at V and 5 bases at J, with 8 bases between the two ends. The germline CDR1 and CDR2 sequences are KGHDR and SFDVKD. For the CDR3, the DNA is TGTGCCACCAGTGATTCAGGGGCCGAGACCCAGTACTTC. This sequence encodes CATSDSGAETQYF.

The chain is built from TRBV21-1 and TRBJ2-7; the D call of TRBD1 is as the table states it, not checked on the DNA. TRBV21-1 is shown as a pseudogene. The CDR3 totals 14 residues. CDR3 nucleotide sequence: TGTGCCAGCAGCACGACAGGGCTAGGGTACGAGCAGTACTTC. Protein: CASSTTGLGYEQYF.

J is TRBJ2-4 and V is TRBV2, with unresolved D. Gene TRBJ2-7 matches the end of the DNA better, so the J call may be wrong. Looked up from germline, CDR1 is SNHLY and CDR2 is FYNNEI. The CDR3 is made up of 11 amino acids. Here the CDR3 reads CASRSYAEQYF. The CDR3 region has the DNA TGTGCCAGCAGGTCCTACGCCGAGCAGTACTTC.

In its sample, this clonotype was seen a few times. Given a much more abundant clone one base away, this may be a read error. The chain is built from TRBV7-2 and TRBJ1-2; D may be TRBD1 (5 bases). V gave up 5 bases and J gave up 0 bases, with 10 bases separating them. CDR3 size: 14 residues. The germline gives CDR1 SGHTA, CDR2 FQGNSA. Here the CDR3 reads CASSVAGSNYGYTF. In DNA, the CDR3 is TGTGCCAGCAGCGTGGCAGGGTCTAACTATGGCTACACCTTC. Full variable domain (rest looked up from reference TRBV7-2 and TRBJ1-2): GAGVSQSPSNKVTEKGKDVELRCDPISGHTALYWYRQSLGQGLEFLIYFQGNSAPDKSGLPSDRFSAERTGGSVSTLTIQRTQQEDSAVYLCASSVAGSNYGYTFGSGTRLTVV.

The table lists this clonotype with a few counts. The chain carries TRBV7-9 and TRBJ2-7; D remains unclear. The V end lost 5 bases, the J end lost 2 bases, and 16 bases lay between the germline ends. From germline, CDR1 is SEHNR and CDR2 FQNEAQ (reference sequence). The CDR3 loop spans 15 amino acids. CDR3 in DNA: TGTGCCAGCAGCCCCCAGGTGGGTAAGACCTACGAGCAGTACTTC. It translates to CASSPQVGKTYEQYF. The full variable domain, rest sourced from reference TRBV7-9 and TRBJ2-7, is DTGVSQNPRHKITKRGQNVTFRCDPISEHNRLYWYRQTLGQGPEFLTYFQNEAQLEKSRLLSDRFSAERPKGSFSTLEIQRTEQGDSAMYLCASSPQVGKTYEQYFGPGTRLTVT.

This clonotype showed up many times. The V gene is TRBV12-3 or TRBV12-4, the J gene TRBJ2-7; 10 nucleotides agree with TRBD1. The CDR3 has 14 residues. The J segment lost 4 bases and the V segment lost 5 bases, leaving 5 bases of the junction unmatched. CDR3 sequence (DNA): TGTGCCAGCAGTGGCCGGGACAGGGGATACGAGCAGTACTTC. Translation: CASSGRDRGYEQYF.

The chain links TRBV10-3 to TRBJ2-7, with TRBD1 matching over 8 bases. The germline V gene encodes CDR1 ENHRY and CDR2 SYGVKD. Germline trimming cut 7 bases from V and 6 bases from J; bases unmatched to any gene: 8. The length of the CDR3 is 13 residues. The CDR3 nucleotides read TGTGCCATCAATGGTGGACAGGGCGCCGAGCAGTACTTC. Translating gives CAINGGQGAEQYF.

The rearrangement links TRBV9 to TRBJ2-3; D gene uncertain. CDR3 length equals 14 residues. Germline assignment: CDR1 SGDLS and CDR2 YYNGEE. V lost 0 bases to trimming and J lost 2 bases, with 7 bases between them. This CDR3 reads CASSVAPATDTQYF. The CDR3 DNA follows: TGTGCCAGCAGCGTAGCCCCGGCCACAGATACGCAGTATTTT.

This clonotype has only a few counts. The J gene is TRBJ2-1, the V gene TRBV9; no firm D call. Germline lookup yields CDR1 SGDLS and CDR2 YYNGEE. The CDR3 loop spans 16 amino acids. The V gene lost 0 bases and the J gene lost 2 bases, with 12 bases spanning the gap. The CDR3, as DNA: TGTGCCAGCAGCGTAGCCGGCGGCTTGGCCTACAATGAGCAGTTCTTC. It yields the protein CASSVAGGLAYNEQFF. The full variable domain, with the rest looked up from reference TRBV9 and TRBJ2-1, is DSGVTQTPKHLITATGQRVTLRCSPRSGDLSVYWYQQSLDQGLQFLIQYYNGEERAKGNILERFSAQQFPDLHSELNLSSLELGDSALYFCASSVAGGLAYNEQFFGPGTRLTVL.

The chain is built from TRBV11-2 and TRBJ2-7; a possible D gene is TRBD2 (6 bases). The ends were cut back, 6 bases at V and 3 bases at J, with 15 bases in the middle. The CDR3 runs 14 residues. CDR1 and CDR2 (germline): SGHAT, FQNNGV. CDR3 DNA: TGTGCCAGCAGACCCGCTGGCGGGATCTACGAGCAGTACTTC. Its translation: CASRPAGGIYEQYF.

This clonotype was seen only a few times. Here the CDR3 reads CASSLTGTGGGYTF. The CDR3 bases are TGTGCCAGCAGCTTAACCGGGACAGGGGGCGGCTACACCTTC. V usage is TRBV7-2 and J usage is TRBJ1-2; TRBD1 aligns across 12 bases. The CDR3 runs 14 residues. J lost 8 bases, V lost 2 bases, and 3 bases had no gene match. Germline CDR1 reads SGHTA; CDR2 reads FQGNSA.

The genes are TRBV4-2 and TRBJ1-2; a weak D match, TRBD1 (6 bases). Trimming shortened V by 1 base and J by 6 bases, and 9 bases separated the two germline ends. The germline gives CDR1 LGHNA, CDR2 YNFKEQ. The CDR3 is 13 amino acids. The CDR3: CASSQGGGDGYTF. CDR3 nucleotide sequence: TGTGCCAGCAGCCAAGGGGGGGGCGATGGCTACACCTTC.

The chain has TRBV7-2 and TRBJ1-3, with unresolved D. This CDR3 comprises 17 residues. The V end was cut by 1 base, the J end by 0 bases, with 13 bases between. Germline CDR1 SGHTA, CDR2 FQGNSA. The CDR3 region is CASSLVGLPRSGNTIYF. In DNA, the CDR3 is TGTGCCAGCAGCTTAGTCGGACTGCCTCGCTCTGGAAACACCATATATTTT.

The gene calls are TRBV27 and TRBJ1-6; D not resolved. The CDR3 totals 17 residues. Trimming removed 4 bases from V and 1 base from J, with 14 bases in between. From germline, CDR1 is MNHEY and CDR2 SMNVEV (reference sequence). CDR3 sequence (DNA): TGTGCCAGCAGTTCTAGGCTACCAGGTTCCTATAATTCACCCCTCCACTTT. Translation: CASSSRLPGSYNSPLHF.

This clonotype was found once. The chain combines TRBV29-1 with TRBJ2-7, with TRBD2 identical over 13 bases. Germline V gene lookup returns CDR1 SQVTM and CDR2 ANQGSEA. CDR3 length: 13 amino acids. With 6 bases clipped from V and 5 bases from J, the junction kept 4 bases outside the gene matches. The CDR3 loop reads CSVPGLAGDEQYF. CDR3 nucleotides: TGCAGCGTGCCAGGACTAGCGGGAGACGAGCAGTACTTC.

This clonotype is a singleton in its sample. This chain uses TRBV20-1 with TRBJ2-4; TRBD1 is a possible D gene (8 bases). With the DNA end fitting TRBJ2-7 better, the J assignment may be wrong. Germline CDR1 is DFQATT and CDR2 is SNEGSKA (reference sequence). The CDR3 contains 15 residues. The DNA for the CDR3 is TGCAGTGCTAGTGCCGGCGACAGGGGAGGGAACGAGCAGTACTTC. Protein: CSASAGDRGGNEQYF.

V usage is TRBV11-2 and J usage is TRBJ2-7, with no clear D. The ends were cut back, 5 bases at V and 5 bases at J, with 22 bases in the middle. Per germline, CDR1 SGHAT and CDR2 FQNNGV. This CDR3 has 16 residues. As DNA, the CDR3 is TGTGCCAGCAGCCTCCCGAGGACCGGCACGGTCGACGAGCAGTACTTC. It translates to CASSLPRTGTVDEQYF.